This T cell receptor beta chain was recovered during a study of T cell repertoires in cytomegalovirus infection. Whole-study context: CMV epitopes, recently identified HLA-C-restricted and well-studied HLA-B-restricted, were used.

This clonotype was observed a handful of times. Its antigen is unknown. The V end was cut by 0 bases, the J end by 10 bases, with 11 bases between. Germline V gives CDR1 SGDLS, CDR2 YYNGEE. The CDR3 spans 13 residues. TCRdb re-called the reads through MiXCR, storing one row per CDR3 protein. The sample has around 120,000 distinct CDR3 sequences, roughly 39% seen once; the top ten hold approximately 74%. This TCR was recovered from a human donor in good health (CMV status not recorded). Some clones in this sample may be carry-over from other donors' samples. The sample in question was CD8+ T cells from cultured PBMCs, obtained from culture after CMV antigen stimulation. V gene TRBV9 combines with J gene TRBJ2-1; D unclear. The CDR3 DNA follows: TGTGCCAGCAGCGTAGGAGGACGCGAGGAGCAGTTCTTC. Its protein product is CASSVGGREEQFF.